A selection of T cell receptor beta chains follows, all from one sample in a study of cytomegalovirus exposure and HLA in healthy donors. TCRdb keeps only in-frame clones here, not all; method: immunoSEQ multiplex PCR. The sample lists more than 200,000 clones, 70% seen once, with 2.6% in the top ten. Sequences were obtained from PBMCs. The receptors here all came from a man in his forties in good health and CMV-seropositive. The conserved cysteine and the conserved F or W are not part of the CDR3 here.

CDR3aa	v_gene	j_gene
ASNPDRDSPLH	TRBV6-1	TRBJ1-6
ASSERRDTQY	TRBV6-1	TRBJ2-3
ASSLDRVRGNEQF	TRBV7-7	TRBJ2-1
ASRSDSYNSPLH	TRBV6-5	TRBJ1-6
ASSLRLTDTQY	TRBV19	TRBJ2-3
ASSDIHQGAKNIQY	TRBV10-2	TRBJ2-4
ASGLPDRKLIPGYT	TRBV12-5	TRBJ1-2
ASRTSGGAGETQY	TRBV6-1	TRBJ2-5
ASSVQGETQY	TRBV2	TRBJ2-5
ASRGASGGAGTQY	TRBV5-1	TRBJ2-3
ASSLEASGVDTQY	TRBV5-1	TRBJ2-3
ASSYDGQSNQPQH	TRBV7-2	TRBJ1-5
ASSSSGLPSEQF	TRBV18	TRBJ2-1
AVPGLAVHEQY	TRBV6-1	NA
ASSDGTDMAGYT	TRBV6-1	TRBJ1-2
ASRGQGYEQY	TRBV13	TRBJ2-7
ASSDASGSYNEQF	TRBV6-4	TRBJ2-1
ASNTRDRVYGYT	TRBV6-6	TRBJ1-2
SVGQGEGYEQY	TRBV29-1	TRBJ2-7
ASSESQGAGYEQY	TRBV27	TRBJ2-7
ASRDSPNEKLF	TRBV7-8	TRBJ1-4
ASSRPGQGTYEQY	TRBV5-4	TRBJ2-7
ASSRTGTEYEQY	TRBV27	TRBJ2-7
ASSLAYLPTTGELF	TRBV7-8	TRBJ2-2
ASSFLAGAVHEQY	TRBV5-5	TRBJ2-7
ASSVETNTGELF	TRBV9	TRBJ2-2
ASSLTQGGNEKLF	TRBV5-6	TRBJ1-4
ASSQTLGQGYGYT	TRBV28	TRBJ1-2
ASSPGGQHQPQH	TRBV18	TRBJ1-5
ASRPGTALSYEQY	TRBV9	TRBJ2-7
RGKTGLKSYEQY	TRBV29-1	TRBJ2-7
ASSRQDQPQH	TRBV14	TRBJ1-5
ASSPEGQNYGYT	TRBV18	TRBJ1-2
ASSGVAGYNEQF	TRBV19	TRBJ2-1
ASSDPREEETQY	TRBV2	TRBJ2-5
ASSVLGGSSYEQY	TRBV9	TRBJ2-7
ASSPGGPETQY	TRBV7-2	TRBJ2-5
ASSQGDRGQSYEQY	TRBV4-2	TRBJ2-7
ASSYSGGDNEKLF	TRBV6-5	TRBJ1-4
ASRRQGAPLNEQF	TRBV27	TRBJ2-1
AISGTGAPEAF	TRBV10-3	TRBJ1-1
ASSDEGMNTEAF	TRBV2	TRBJ1-1
ASSPGQWDQPQH	TRBV18	TRBJ1-5
ASRSQGWTEAF	TRBV2	TRBJ1-1
ASSVGTGTGNTIY	TRBV9	TRBJ1-3
ASSGRGQGMREQY	TRBV19	TRBJ2-7